The 11 T cell receptor beta chains given below trace back to one sample, sequenced in a study of Graves' ophthalmopathy and Graves' hyperthyroidism. RNA transcripts yielded amplified TCR beta CDR3 regions. Scientists carried out first-round RT-PCR using HTBI primers and then a second-round multiplex PCR. TCRdb recomputed calls from the multiplex PCR reads with MiXCR, one row per CDR3 protein. The top ten clones hold roughly 45% of a sample with approximately 210,000 distinct CDR3 sequences, roughly 21% of them seen once. Material for sequencing was peripheral blood. The receptors shown here come from a woman aged 50 to 60 with Graves' ophthalmopathy.

This clonotype was counted at least ten times. The rearrangement uses TRBV20-1 and TRBJ2-7; TRBD2 aligns across 9 bases. The germline V gene has CDR1 DFQATT and CDR2 SNEGSKA (reference sequence). CDR3 length: 15 residues. Unmatched junction bases numbered 12, after V lost 5 bases and J lost 4 bases. In DNA form, the CDR3 reads TGCAGTGCTCCCGGCGGGGCGGGAGGGATGTACGAGCAGTACTTC. Its translation is CSAPGGAGGMYEQYF.

The sample holds many counts of this clonotype. The chain recombines TRBV2 with TRBJ2-7; D unresolved. Germline lookup yields CDR1 SNHLY and CDR2 FYNNEI. The CDR3 is made up of 13 amino acids. Between the trimmed V and J ends, which lost 3 bases and 2 bases, there was a span of 8 bases. The CDR3 region is CASSDIRPYEQYF. The CDR3 bases are TGTGCCAGCAGTGATATCCGTCCCTACGAGCAGTACTTC.

This clonotype was observed at least ten times. The J gene is TRBJ2-7, the V gene TRBV5-8, with D perhaps TRBD2 (7 bases). CDR1 and CDR2 from the germline V gene are SGHTS and YDEGEE. The CDR3 extends over 14 amino acids. The ends were cut back, 0 bases at V and 2 bases at J, with 9 bases in the middle. This chain's CDR3 is CASSLEGGTYEQYF. DNA for the CDR3: TGTGCCAGCAGCTTGGAGGGGGGGACCTACGAGCAGTACTTC.

This clonotype has at least ten counts. This chain joins TRBV28 and TRBJ1-2, with TRBD1 matching over 10 bases. This CDR3 region has 14 residues. Germline V gene lookup returns CDR1 MDHEN and CDR2 SYDVKM. The ends lost 5 bases at V and 8 bases at J; junction bases unmatched: 8. DNA for the CDR3: TGTGCCAGCAGTCTAAGACAGGGGGCGCGAGGCTACACCTTC. It codes for CASSLRQGARGYTF.

This clonotype showed up many times. The chain recombines TRBV7-9 with TRBJ2-5; D may correspond to TRBD1 or TRBD2 (5 bases each). With 3 bases removed from V and 6 bases from J, the gap between germline ends came to 8 bases. CDR1 is SEHNR, CDR2 FQNEAQ, per germline (reference sequence). The CDR3 extends over 12 amino acids. CDR3 sequence reads: CASSLGEKTQYF. The CDR3 DNA is TGTGCCAGCAGCTTGGGGGAAAAGACCCAGTACTTC. The full variable domain, in which reference TRBV7-9 and TRBJ2-5 provide the parts outside the CDR3, is DTGVSQNPRHKITKRGQNVTFRCDPISEHNRLYWYRQTLGQGPEFLTYFQNEAQLEKSRLLSDRFSAERPKGSFSTLEIQRTEQGDSAMYLCASSLGEKTQYFGPGTRLLVL.

The chain recombines TRBV20-1 with TRBJ2-7; 14 bases align to TRBD2. Germline assignment: CDR1 DFQATT and CDR2 SNEGSKA (reference sequence). The CDR3 length is 13 residues. V lost 6 bases, J lost 4 bases, and 2 bases stayed unmatched. As DNA, the CDR3 is TGCAGTGCAAGGACTAGCGGGGGGTACGAGCAGTACTTC. It yields the protein CSARTSGGYEQYF.

The DNA for the CDR3 is TGTGCCAGCAGCCAAGATCGGGAGAGGGAGGGGGGTCCGTATATCTATGGCTACACCTTC. Protein sequence: CASSQDREREGGPYIYGYTF. The V gene is TRBV14, the J gene TRBJ1-2; weak D call: TRBD1 (6 bases). With 0 bases removed from V and 4 bases from J, the gap between germline ends came to 27 bases. Germline values: CDR1 SGHDN, CDR2 FVKESK. This CDR3 has 20 residues.

The sample holds many counts of this clonotype. This chain joins TRBV11-2 and TRBJ1-1, with TRBD1 as a possible D gene (5 bases). Germline CDR1 is SGHAT and CDR2 is FQNNGV. V lost 1 base and J lost 4, with 7 bases in between. The CDR3 has 13 amino acids. CDR3 sequence reads: CASSLGGATEAFF. CDR3 DNA: TGTGCCAGCAGCTTAGGAGGGGCCACTGAAGCTTTCTTT. The whole variable domain, filled in from reference TRBV11-2 and TRBJ1-1, reads EAGVAQSPRYKIIEKRQSVAFWCNPISGHATLYWYQQILGQGPKLLIQFQNNGVVDDSQLPKDRFSAERLKGVDSTLKIQPAKLEDSAVYLCASSLGGATEAFFGQGTRLTVV.

This clonotype appeared many times. The V call is TRBV19, the J call TRBJ2-2; D gene unclear. Germline CDR1 and CDR2: LNHDA and SQIVND (reference sequence). The CDR3 runs to 10 residues. The ends were cut back, 11 bases at V and 3 bases at J, with 4 bases in the middle. CDR3 DNA sequence: TGTGCCGTTTACACCGGGGAGCTGTTTTTT. Translated: CAVYTGELFF.

This clonotype was seen ten or more times. Here the CDR3 DNA reads TGTGCCAGCAGCGTGGACAGGGGTTGGGGCTACACCTTC. This sequence encodes CASSVDRGWGYTF. The V call is TRBV7-8, the J call TRBJ1-2; 9 bases match TRBD1. After removal of 5 bases from V and 8 bases from J, the junction contained 6 bases not matched to a gene. This CDR3 region has 13 residues. Per germline, CDR1 SGHVS and CDR2 FQNEAQ.

At least ten counts were recorded for this clonotype. V usage is TRBV2 and J usage is TRBJ1-2; D unclear. This CDR3 is 12 amino acids long. CDR1 is SNHLY, CDR2 FYNNEI, per germline. The ends were cut back, 8 bases at V and 5 bases at J, with 12 bases in the middle. The CDR3 here is CASSEESYGYTF. The CDR3 DNA follows: TGTGCCAGCTCTGAGGAATCATATGGCTACACCTTC.